These T cell receptor beta chains were read from a single sample in a study of cytomegalovirus exposure and HLA in healthy donors. Measured with immunoSEQ multiplex PCR; TCRdb has only the in-frame clones, and not every one. The sample includes approximately 120,000 clones, about 80% seen only once; the top ten take approximately 8.4%. Sequenced: PBMCs. All receptors come from a man younger than 45 in good health and CMV-seropositive. The CDR3 runs from the conserved cysteine through the conserved F or W.

v_call	cdr3_aa
TRBV6-1	CASSEWQGSSYEQYF
TRBV2	CASRPGGNQPQHF
TRBV5-8	CASSLTGGEGRSYSPLHF
TRBV10-1	CASSTGKDYGYTF
TRBV7-2	CASSPSGRVVSYEQYF
TRBV7-9	CAFRGGDTGELFF
TRBV9	CASRGLSWRENTEAFF
TRBV27	CASSLGTENSPLHF
TRBV27	CASSALTTGQGGNGYTF
TRBV6-5	CASSLGLQTYEQYF
TRBV15	CATSRDPGPDYEQYF
TRBV6-1	CASSPLGERQEAFF
TRBV6-1	CASSENRVPYGYTF
TRBV12-5	CASGLTFGLAGETPVRDEQFF
TRBV5-1	CASSSLAGGVQETQYF
TRBV30	CAWSVPLTGETPQHF
TRBV13	CASSWIIPGASYNEQFF
TRBV20-1	CSAGEETQYF
TRBV29-1	CSVEAGLGTGELFF
TRBV28	CASSLSRVGMNTEAFF
TRBV5-1	CASSRDLDISGYTF
TRBV7-9	CASSGNRGPRGYGYTF
TRBV28	CASKTGTGPYEQYF
TRBV21-1	CASSKGADPGSHYGYTF
TRBV23-1	CASSRDRGRDRTEAFF
TRBV2	CASRFNRAEAFF
TRBV5-5	CASSPRQGNQPQHF
TRBV11-2	CASSLGGGAEQFF
TRBV10-2	CASSEVGTGVTEAFF
TRBV28	CASSSSQGRRGTQYF
TRBV6-5	CASSSGQGVNEQFF
TRBV6-1	CASSGRRADTEAFF
TRBV19	CASSFNRGLFNGYTF
TRBV7-2	CASSTRTSGGGEQYF
TRBV19	CASSIQFYYGYTF
TRBV5-4	CASSLEGVSYNEQFF
TRBV7-2	CASSLGSRRGQGNTIYF
TRBV12-5	CASGLARLGQRADTQYF
TRBV19	CASSIDMGQSYEQYF
TRBV30	CAWVGGRNEQYF
TRBV25-1	CASSELNPGKAYGYTF
TRBV21-1	CASSKIPIRRTDSKYF
TRBV7-9	CASSSGTRTYEQYF
TRBV7-9	CASSSQGSPDTQYF
TRBV19	CASSGTGASEAFF